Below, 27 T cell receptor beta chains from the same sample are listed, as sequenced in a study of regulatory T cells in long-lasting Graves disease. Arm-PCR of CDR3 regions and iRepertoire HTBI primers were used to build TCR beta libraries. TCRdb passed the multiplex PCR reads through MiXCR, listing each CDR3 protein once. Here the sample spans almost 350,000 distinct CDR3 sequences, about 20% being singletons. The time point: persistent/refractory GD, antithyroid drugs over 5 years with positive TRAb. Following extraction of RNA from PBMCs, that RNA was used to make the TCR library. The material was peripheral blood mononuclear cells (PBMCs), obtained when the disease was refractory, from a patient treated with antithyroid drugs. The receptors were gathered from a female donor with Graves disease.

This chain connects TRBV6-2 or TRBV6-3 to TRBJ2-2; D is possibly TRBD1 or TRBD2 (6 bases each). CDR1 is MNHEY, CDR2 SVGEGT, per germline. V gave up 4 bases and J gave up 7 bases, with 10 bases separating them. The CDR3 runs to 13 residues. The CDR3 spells CASSLQGLGELFF. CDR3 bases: TGTGCCAGCAGTTTACAGGGACTCGGGGAGCTGTTTTTT.

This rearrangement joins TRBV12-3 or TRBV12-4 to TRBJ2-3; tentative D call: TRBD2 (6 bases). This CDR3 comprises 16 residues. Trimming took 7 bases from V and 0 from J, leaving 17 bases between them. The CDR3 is CASKMEGETSTDTQYF. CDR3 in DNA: TGTGCCAGCAAGATGGAGGGAGAGACTAGCACAGATACGCAGTATTTT.

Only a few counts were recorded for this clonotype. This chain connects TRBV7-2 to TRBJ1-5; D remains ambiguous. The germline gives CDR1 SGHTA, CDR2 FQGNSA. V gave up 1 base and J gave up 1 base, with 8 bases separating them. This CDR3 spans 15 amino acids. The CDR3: CASSLVSTSNQPQHF. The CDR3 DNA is TGTGCCAGCAGCTTAGTTTCGACCAGCAATCAGCCCCAGCATTTT.

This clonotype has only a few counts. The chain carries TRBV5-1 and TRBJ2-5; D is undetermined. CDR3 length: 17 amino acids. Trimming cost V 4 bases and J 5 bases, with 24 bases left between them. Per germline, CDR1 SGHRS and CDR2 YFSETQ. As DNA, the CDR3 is TGCGCCAGCAGCCCGGTAGGCGACATTCCCCTGCGGGAGACCCAGTACTTC. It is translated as CASSPVGDIPLRETQYF.

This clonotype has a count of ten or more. This CDR3 is CASSLGTVSDLHF. The CDR3 DNA reads TGTGCCAGCAGTTTAGGGACAGTCTCGGACCTCCACTTT. The chain has TRBV12-3 or TRBV12-4 and TRBJ1-6, with a tentative D call TRBD1 (6 bases). Trimming removed 1 base at V and 15 bases at J, with 13 bases between. The length of the CDR3 is 13 residues.

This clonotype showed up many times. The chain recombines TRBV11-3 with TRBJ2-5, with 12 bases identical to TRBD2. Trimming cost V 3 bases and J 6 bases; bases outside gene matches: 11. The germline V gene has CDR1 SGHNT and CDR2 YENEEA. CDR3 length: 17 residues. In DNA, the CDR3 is TGTGCCAGCAGCTTGAAAATGACTAGCGGGGGACAAAAGACCCAGTACTTC. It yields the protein CASSLKMTSGGQKTQYF.

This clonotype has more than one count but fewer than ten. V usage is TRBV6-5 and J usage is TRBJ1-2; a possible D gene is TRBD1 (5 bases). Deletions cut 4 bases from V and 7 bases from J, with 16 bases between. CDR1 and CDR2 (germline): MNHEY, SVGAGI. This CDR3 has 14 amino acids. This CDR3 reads CASSWDRYLGGYTF. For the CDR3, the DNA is TGTGCCAGCAGTTGGGACCGCTACTTGGGTGGCTACACCTTC.

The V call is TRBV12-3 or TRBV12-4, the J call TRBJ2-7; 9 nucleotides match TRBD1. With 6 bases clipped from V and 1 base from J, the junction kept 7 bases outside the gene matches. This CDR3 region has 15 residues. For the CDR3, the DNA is TGTGCCAGCAGACAGGGGGCGGGTAGGTCCTACGAGCAGTACTTC. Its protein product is CASRQGAGRSYEQYF.

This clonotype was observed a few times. In DNA, the CDR3 is TGCGCCAGCAGCTACAGCGGGAGGGCCGATGAGACCCAGTACTTC. It specifies CASSYSGRADETQYF. V usage is TRBV5-1 and J usage is TRBJ2-5; 10 bases align to TRBD2. The CDR3 is made up of 15 amino acids. The germline CDR1 and CDR2 sequences are SGHRS and YFSETQ. Trimming cost V 3 bases and J 5 bases; bases outside gene matches: 7.

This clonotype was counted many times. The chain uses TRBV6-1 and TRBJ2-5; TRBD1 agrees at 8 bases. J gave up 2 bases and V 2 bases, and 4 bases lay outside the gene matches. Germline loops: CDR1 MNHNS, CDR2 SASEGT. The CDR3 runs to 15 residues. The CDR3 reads CASSEQGAGQETQYF. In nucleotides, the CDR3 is TGTGCCAGCAGTGAACAGGGGGCGGGGCAAGAGACCCAGTACTTC.

The CDR3 here is CASSLRGGFGNTIYF. The DNA of the CDR3 is TGTGCCAGCAGCTTAAGGGGGGGCTTTGGAAACACCATATATTTT. The chain recombines TRBV7-3 with TRBJ1-3, with D possibly TRBD1 on 6 matching bases. Between the trimmed V and J ends, which lost 1 base and 3 bases, there was a span of 10 bases. This CDR3 spans 15 amino acids. Germline V gene lookup returns CDR1 SGHTA and CDR2 FQGTGA.

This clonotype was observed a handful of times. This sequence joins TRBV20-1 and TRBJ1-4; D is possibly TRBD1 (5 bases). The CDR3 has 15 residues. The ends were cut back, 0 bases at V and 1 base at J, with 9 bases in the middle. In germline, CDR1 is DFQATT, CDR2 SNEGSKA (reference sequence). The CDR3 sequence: CSARDRRGTNEKLFF. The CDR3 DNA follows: TGCAGTGCTAGAGATCGAAGGGGAACTAATGAAAAACTGTTTTTT.

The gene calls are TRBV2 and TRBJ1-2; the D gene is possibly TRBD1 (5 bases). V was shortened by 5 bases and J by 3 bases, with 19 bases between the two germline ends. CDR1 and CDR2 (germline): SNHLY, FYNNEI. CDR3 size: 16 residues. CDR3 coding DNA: TGTGCCAGCAGTAAGGTGGCAGGGCCCTGGCACTATGGCTACACCTTC. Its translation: CASSKVAGPWHYGYTF.

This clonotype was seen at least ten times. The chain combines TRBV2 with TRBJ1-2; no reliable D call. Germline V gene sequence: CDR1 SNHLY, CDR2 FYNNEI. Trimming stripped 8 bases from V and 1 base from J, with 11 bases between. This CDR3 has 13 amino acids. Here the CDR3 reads CASCGQSNYGYTF. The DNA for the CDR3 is TGTGCCAGCTGCGGCCAGAGTAACTATGGCTACACCTTC.

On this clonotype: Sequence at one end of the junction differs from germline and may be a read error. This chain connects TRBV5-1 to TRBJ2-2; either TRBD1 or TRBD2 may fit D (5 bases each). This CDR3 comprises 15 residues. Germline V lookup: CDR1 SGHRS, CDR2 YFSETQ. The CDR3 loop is CASSPQGPNTGEPFF. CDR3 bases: TGCGCCAGCAGCCCCCAGGGTCCGAACACCGGGGAGCCGTTTTTT.

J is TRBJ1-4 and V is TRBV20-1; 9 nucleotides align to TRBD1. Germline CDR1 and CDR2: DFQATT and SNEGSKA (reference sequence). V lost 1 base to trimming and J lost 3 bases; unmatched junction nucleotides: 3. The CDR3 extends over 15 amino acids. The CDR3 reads CSARVQGAANEKLFF. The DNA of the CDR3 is TGCAGTGCTAGAGTACAGGGGGCGGCTAATGAAAAACTGTTTTTT.

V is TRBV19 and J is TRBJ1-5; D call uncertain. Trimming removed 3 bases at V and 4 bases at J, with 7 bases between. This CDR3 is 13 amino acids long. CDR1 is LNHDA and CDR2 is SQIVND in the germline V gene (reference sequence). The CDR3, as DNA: TGTGCCAGTAGTATCGACGAGAATCAGCCCCAGCATTTT. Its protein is CASSIDENQPQHF.

The CDR3: CASSVGPDRGDSYEQYF. The CDR3 nucleotides are TGTGCCAGCAGCGTAGGACCGGACAGGGGAGATTCGTACGAGCAGTACTTC. V is TRBV9 and J is TRBJ2-7; 9 positions agree with TRBD1. Germline loops: CDR1 SGDLS, CDR2 YYNGEE. The CDR3 totals 17 residues. The V gene end was trimmed by 0 bases and the J gene end by 4 bases; junction bases not matched to a gene: 11.

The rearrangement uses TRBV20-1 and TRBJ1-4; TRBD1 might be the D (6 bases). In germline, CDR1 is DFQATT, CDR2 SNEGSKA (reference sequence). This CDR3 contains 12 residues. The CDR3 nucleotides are TGCAGCGCCTGGGGGGCGAGAGAAAAACTGTTTTTT. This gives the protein CSAWGAREKLFF.

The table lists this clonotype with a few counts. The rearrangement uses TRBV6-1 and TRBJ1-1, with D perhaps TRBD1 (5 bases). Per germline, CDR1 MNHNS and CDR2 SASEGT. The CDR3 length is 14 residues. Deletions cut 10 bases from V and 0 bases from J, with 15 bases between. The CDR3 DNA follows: TGTGCCACCCACAGGACTCCCATGAACACTGAAGCTTTCTTT. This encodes CATHRTPMNTEAFF.

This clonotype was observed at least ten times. The CDR3 DNA reads TGTGCCAGTGGACAGAACGGGTACGAGCAGTACTTC. Its translation is CASGQNGYEQYF. V is TRBV2 and J is TRBJ2-7; a weak D match, TRBD1 (6 bases). CDR1 is SNHLY, CDR2 FYNNEI, per germline. V was cut by 9 bases and J by 4 bases, with 13 bases left in between. The CDR3 loop spans 12 amino acids.

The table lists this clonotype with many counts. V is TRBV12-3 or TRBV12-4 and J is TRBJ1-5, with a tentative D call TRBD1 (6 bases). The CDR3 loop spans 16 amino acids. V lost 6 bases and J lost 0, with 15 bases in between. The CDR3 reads CASSPKGQSSNQPQHF. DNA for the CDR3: TGTGCCAGCAGCCCTAAGGGACAATCTAGCAATCAGCCCCAGCATTTT.

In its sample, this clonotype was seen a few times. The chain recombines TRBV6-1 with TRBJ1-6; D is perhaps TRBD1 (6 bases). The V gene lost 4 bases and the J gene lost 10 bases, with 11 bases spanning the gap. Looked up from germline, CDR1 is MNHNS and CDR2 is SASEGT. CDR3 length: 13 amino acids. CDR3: CASSGTAASPLHF. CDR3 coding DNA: TGTGCCAGCAGTGGGACAGCTGCATCACCCCTCCACTTT.

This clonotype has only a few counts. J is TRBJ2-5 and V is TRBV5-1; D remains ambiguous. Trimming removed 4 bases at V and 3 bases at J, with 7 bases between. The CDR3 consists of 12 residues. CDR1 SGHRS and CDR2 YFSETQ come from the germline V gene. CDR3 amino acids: CASSTNKETQYF. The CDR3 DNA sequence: TGCGCCAGCAGCACCAACAAAGAGACCCAGTACTTC.

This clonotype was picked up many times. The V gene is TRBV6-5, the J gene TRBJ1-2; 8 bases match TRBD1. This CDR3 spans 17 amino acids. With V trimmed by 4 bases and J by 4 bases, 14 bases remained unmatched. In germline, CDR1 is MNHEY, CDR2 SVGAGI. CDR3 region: CASSSRDRIRSGYGYTF. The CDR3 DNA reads TGTGCCAGCAGTTCTCGGGACAGGATACGGTCGGGCTATGGCTACACCTTC.

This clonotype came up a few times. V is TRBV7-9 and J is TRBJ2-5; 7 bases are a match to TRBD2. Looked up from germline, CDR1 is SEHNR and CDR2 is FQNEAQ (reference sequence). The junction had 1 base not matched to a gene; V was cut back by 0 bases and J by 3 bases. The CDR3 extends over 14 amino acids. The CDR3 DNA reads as TGTGCCAGCAGCTTAGCGGGGGGGAAAGAGACCCAGTACTTC. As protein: CASSLAGGKETQYF.

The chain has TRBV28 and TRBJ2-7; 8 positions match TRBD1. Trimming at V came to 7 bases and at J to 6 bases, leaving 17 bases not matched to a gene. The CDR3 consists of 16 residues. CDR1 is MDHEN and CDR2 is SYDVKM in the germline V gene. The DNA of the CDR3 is TGTGCCAGCATCTGGGGGCCCGGGACAGGAACAGGCGAGCAGTACTTC. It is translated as CASIWGPGTGTGEQYF.